This TCR beta chain stems from a study of OX40 agonist ivuxolimab in advanced cancers. Some clones are missing from TCRdb's copy, which holds only in-frame ones; the method was immunoSEQ multiplex PCR. The sample lists some 70,000 clones; around 90% were seen once. Patients were ineligible given autoimmune disease history or systemic immunosuppression. CDR3 length: 17 amino acids. Germline V gene sequence: CDR1 SGHRS, CDR2 YFSETQ. Trimming pared 3 bases from V and 0 bases from J, leaving 16 bases between. The sequencing here drew on CD4+ or CD8+ T cells sorted from blood, taken in a trial of the OX40 agonist ivuxolimab. This clonotype originated in an adult with an advanced solid tumor such as melanoma, head and neck, liver or kidney cancer. This chain links TRBV5-1 with TRBJ2-1; D tentatively reads TRBD1 or TRBD2 (5 bases each). The CDR3 DNA is TGCGCCAGCAGCTCTTTAGGGACGCTGAGCTCCTACAATGAGCAGTTCTTC. This codes for CASSSLGTLSSYNEQFF.